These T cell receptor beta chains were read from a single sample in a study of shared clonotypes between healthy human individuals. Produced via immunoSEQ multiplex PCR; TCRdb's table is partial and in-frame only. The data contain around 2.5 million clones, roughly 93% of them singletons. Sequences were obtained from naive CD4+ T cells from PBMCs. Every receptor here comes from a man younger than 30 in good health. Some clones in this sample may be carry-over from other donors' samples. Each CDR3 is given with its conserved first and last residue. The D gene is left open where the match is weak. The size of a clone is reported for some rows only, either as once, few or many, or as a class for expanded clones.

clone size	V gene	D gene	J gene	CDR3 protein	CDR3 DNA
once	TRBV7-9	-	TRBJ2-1	CASSTTGTGVYNEQFF	TGTGCCAGCAGCACCACCGGGACTGGAGTCTACAATGAGCAGTTCTTC
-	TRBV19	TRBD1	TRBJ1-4	CPTDRETNEKLFF	TGTCCCACAGACAGGGAAACTAATGAAAAACTGTTTTTT
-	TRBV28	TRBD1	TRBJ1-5	CASSLDRGWEQPQHF	TGTGCCAGCAGTTTGGACAGGGGGTGGGAACAGCCCCAGCATTTT
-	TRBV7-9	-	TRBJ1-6	CASSFGQGTSPLHF	TGTGCCAGCAGCTTCGGCCAGGGGACTTCACCCCTCCACTTT
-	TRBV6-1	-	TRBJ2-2	CASSHESVGELFF	TGTGCCAGCAGTCATGAGAGTGTCGGGGAGCTGTTTTTT
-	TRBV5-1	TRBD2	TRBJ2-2	CASSLDPTSGRFTGELFF	TGCGCCAGCAGCTTGGACCCGACTAGCGGGAGATTTACCGGGGAGCTGTTTTTT
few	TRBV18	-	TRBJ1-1	CASSPKGGGIEAFF	TGTGCCAGCTCACCAAAGGGGGGCGGTATTGAAGCTTTCTTT
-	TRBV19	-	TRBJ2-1	CASVPRGYNEQFF	TGTGCCAGCGTGCCCCGTGGGTACAATGAGCAGTTCTTC
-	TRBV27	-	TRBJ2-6	CASSLMWAPSGANVLTF	TGTGCCAGCAGTTTAATGTGGGCACCCTCTGGGGCCAACGTCCTGACTTTC
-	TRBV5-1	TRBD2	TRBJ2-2	CASSLGGLAAPSGELFF	TGCGCCAGCAGCTTGGGGGGACTAGCGGCTCCCTCCGGGGAGCTGTTTTTT
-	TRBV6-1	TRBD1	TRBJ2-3	CASSDRGQLDTQYF	TGTGCCAGCAGTGACAGGGGGCAATTAGATACGCAGTATTTT
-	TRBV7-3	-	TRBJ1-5	CASRPHPLSPQHF	TGTGCCAGCAGACCTCACCCTCTATCGCCCCAGCATTTT
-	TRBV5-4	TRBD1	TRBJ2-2	CASGQTNTGELFF	TGTGCCTCGGGACAGACGAACACCGGGGAGCTGTTTTTT
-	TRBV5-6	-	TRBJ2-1	CASSPGWRGPNEQFF	TGTGCCAGCAGCCCCGGATGGAGGGGGCCCAATGAGCAGTTCTTC
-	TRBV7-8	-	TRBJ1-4	CASSLARVSNEKLFF	TGTGCCAGCAGCTTAGCGCGGGTTTCTAATGAAAAACTGTTTTTT
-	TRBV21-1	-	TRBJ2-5	CASSKSTPGREEGYQETQYF	TGTGCCAGCAGCAAAAGCACTCCGGGACGTGAAGAGGGGTACCAAGAGACCCAGTACTTC
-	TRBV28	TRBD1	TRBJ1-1	CASSNTGTGTMNTEAFF	TGTGCCAGCAGCAATACCGGGACAGGGACCATGAACACTGAAGCTTTCTTT
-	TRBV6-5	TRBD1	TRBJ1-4	CASSYSTGEGSKKLFF	TGTGCCAGCAGTTACTCGACAGGGGAGGGGTCCAAAAAACTGTTTTTT
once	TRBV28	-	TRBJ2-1	CASSFQGSYNEQFF	TGTGCCAGCAGTTTTCAGGGTTCCTACAATGAGCAGTTCTTC
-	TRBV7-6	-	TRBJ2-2	CASSLGAQGAAGAGELFF	TGTGCCAGCAGCTTGGGGGCCCAGGGAGCCGCTGGGGCCGGGGAGCTGTTTTTT
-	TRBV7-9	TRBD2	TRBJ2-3	CASSLHSGRGGDTQYF	TGTGCCAGCAGCTTACATAGCGGGAGGGGGGGAGATACGCAGTATTTT
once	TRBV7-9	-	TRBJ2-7	CASSLGPASYYEQYF	TGTGCCAGCAGCCTGGGACCAGCATCTTACTACGAGCAGTACTTC
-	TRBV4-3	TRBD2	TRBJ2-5	CASSQAGAGGETQYF	TGCGCCAGCAGCCAAGCGGGAGCGGGGGGAGAGACCCAGTACTTC
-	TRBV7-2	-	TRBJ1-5	CASSPARINQPQHF	TGTGCCAGCAGCCCTGCCCGGATCAATCAGCCCCAGCATTTT
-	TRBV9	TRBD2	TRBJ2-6	CASTSGRVSGANVLTF	TGTGCCAGTACTAGCGGGAGGGTATCTGGGGCCAACGTCCTGACTTTC
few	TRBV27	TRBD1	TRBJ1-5	CASRPQGAGNQPQHF	TGTGCCAGCAGACCCCAGGGGGCAGGCAATCAGCCCCAGCATTTT
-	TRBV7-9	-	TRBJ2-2	CASSLAGIPGELFF	TGTGCCAGCAGCTTAGCGGGAATCCCCGGGGAGCTGTTTTTT
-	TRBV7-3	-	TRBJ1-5	CASSLARDQPQHF	TGTGCCAGCAGCTTAGCCAGGGATCAGCCCCAGCATTTT
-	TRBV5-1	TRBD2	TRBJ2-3	CASSAGTSGTDTQYF	TGCGCCAGCAGCGCCGGGACTAGCGGTACAGATACGCAGTATTTT
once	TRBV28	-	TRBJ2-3	CASTAGAHTQYF	TGTGCCAGCACCGCTGGAGCCCATACGCAGTATTTT
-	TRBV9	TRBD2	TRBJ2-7	CASSPGLAGYEQYF	TGTGCCAGCAGCCCCGGGCTAGCGGGATACGAGCAGTACTTC
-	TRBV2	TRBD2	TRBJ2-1	CASSAGGSYNEQFF	TGTGCCAGCAGTGCGGGAGGTTCCTACAATGAGCAGTTCTTC
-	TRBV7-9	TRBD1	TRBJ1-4	CASGQGIATNEKLFF	TGTGCCAGCGGACAGGGGATTGCAACTAATGAAAAACTGTTTTTT
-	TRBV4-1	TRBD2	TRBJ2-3	CASSQVLAGDTDTQYF	TGCGCCAGCAGCCAAGTATTAGCGGGGGACACAGATACGCAGTATTTT
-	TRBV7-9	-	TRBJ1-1	CASSLTGPTEAFF	TGTGCCAGCAGCTTAACAGGGCCGACTGAAGCTTTCTTT
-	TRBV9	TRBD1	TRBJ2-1	CASSDDRAGDNEQFF	TGTGCCAGCAGCGATGACAGGGCCGGAGACAATGAGCAGTTCTTC
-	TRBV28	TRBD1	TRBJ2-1	CASRYSGGRNNEQFF	TGTGCCAGCAGGTACTCAGGGGGCCGGAACAATGAGCAGTTCTTC
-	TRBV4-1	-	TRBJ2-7	CASSQGPIQFSHEQYF	TGCGCCAGCAGCCAAGGCCCTATTCAGTTTTCGCACGAGCAGTACTTC
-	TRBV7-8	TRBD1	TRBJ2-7	CASSKREGQGYTYEQYF	TGTGCCAGCAGCAAACGGGAGGGACAGGGGTATACCTACGAGCAGTACTTC
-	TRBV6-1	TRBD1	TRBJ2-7	CASRRGQGSSYEQYF	TGTGCCAGCAGGCGGGGACAGGGTTCGTCCTACGAGCAGTACTTC
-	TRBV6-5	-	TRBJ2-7	CASSYSQGYSYEQYF	TGTGCCAGCAGTTACTCCCAGGGTTACTCCTACGAGCAGTACTTC
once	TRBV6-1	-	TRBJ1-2	CASNQVYGYTF	TGTGCCAGCAACCAGGTATATGGCTACACCTTC
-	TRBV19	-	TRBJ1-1	CASSISGTPNTEAFF	TGTGCCAGTAGTATTTCGGGGACACCGAACACTGAAGCTTTCTTT
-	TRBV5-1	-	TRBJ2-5	CASSPGRFTQETQYF	TGCGCCAGCAGCCCTGGTCGGTTTACCCAAGAGACCCAGTACTTC
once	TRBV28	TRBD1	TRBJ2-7	CASSPSRTGGFEQYF	TGTGCCAGCAGTCCCTCCCGGACAGGGGGCTTCGAGCAGTACTTC
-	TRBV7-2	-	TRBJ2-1	CASSKNGGEQFF	TGTGCCAGCAGCAAAAACGGGGGTGAGCAGTTCTTC
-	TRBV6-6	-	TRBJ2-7	CATGTEIYEQYF	TGTGCCACCGGGACTGAGATATACGAGCAGTACTTC
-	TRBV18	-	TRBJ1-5	CASSPRALGQPQHF	TGTGCCAGCTCACCACGGGCTCTGGGACAGCCCCAGCATTTT
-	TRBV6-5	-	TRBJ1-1	CASSRLNTEAFF	TGTGCCAGCAGTCGGCTGAACACTGAAGCTTTCTTT